One sample yielded the 7 T cell receptor beta chains listed below, sequenced in a study of graft-versus-host responses after intestinal transplantation. Their cognate antigens are unknown. This table comes from immunoSEQ multiplex PCR, and its TCRdb copy is limited to in-frame clones, with some not included. The sample yields 96,000 or so clones, 92% seen once. Source: unstimulated CD4+ T cells sorted from spleen or lymph node cells, taken before intestinal transplant. These receptors were obtained from a human donor who received an intestinal transplant.

The chain links TRBV12-5 to TRBJ2-7, with TRBD2 matching 10 bases. Trimming cost V 5 bases and J 6 bases; bases outside gene matches: 10. CDR3 size: 15 residues. Germline CDR1 LGHNT, CDR2 FRNRAP. The CDR3 nucleotides read TGTGCTAGTGGTAGAGATAGCGGGAGGCTCGGCGAGCAGTACTTC. As protein: CASGRDSGRLGEQYF.

Concerning this clone itself: At the DNA level, this CDR3 is encoded by other sequences in the same sample as well. J is TRBJ2-7 and V is TRBV2; 7 bases align to TRBD1. Germline loops: CDR1 SNHLY, CDR2 FYNNEI. CDR3 length: 12 amino acids. The trim removed 6 bases at V and 3 bases at J, leaving 2 bases unmatched. CDR3 sequence (DNA): TGTGCCAGCAGCGGGGACAGCTACGAGCAGTACTTC. Protein product: CASSGDSYEQYF.

V gene TRBV6-6 combines with J gene TRBJ2-7; TRBD2 matches at 9 bases. The CDR3 sequence is 15 residues long. Germline V gives CDR1 MNHNY, CDR2 SVGAGI (reference sequence). Trimming cost V 5 bases and J 1 base; bases outside gene matches: 6. The CDR3 region is CASSPRTSESYEQYF. CDR3 in DNA: TGTGCCAGCAGTCCCAGGACTAGCGAATCCTACGAGCAGTACTTC.

The CDR3 loop is CASSLDRGDHSPLHF. CDR3 in DNA: TGCGCCAGCAGCTTGGACAGGGGGGATCATTCACCCCTCCACTTT. The V and J genes are TRBV5-1 and TRBJ1-6; 8 bases map to TRBD1. This CDR3 is 15 amino acids long. Germline assignment: CDR1 SGHRS and CDR2 YFSETQ. Trimming cost V 0 bases and J 8 bases; bases outside gene matches: 4.

This chain uses TRBV27 with TRBJ1-2; D is uncertain. This CDR3 spans 13 amino acids. Between the trimmed V and J ends, which lost 4 bases and 3 bases, there was a span of 9 bases. Germline CDR1 reads MNHEY; CDR2 reads SMNVEV (reference sequence). DNA for the CDR3: TGTGCCAGCAGTTCCGGTGGTGACTATGGCTACACCTTC. Amino acids: CASSSGGDYGYTF.

The J gene is TRBJ2-2, the V gene TRBV15; a weak D match, TRBD2 (6 bases). Germline assignment: CDR1 LNHNV and CDR2 YYDKDF (reference sequence). This CDR3 is built from 16 residues. The V end lost 3 bases, the J end lost 0 bases, and 11 bases lay between the germline ends. The CDR3 region is CATSSRRESNTGELFF. The CDR3 DNA reads as TGTGCCACCAGCAGTCGACGGGAGTCGAACACCGGGGAGCTGTTTTTT.

The CDR3 coding sequence is TGTGCCAGTAGTATTGGGGCCGCCAGGGATCAGCCCCAGCATTTT. Amino acid sequence: CASSIGAARDQPQHF. The V call is TRBV19, the J call TRBJ1-5; possibly TRBD1 for D (5 bases). Germline lookup yields CDR1 LNHDA and CDR2 SQIVND (reference sequence). The CDR3 spans 15 residues. The V end lost 3 bases, the J end lost 5 bases, and 14 bases lay between the germline ends.